This passage covers 6 T cell receptor beta chains from one sample sequenced in a study of blood T cells in healthy people across ages. Primers used in a second PCR of roughly 6 to 11 cycles were a sample-barcoded 5' primer and a J-beta primer mix. TCRdb re-called the 5' RACE reads with MiXCR, one entry per CDR3 protein. This table holds 710,000 or so distinct CDR3 sequences, about a fifth found once. Sequencing used blood. The receptor set was obtained from a man between 65 and 79 years old in good health.

This clonotype has just a few counts. This chain joins TRBV12-5 and TRBJ1-1; 7 bases fit TRBD1. This CDR3 comprises 16 residues. The germline gives CDR1 LGHNT, CDR2 FRNRAP. With 6 bases clipped from V and 4 bases from J, the junction kept 14 bases outside the gene matches. The CDR3 coding sequence is TGTGCTAGTGGCCCCTCCAGACAGGGTGGATCCACTGAAGCTTTCTTT. Amino acid sequence: CASGPSRQGGSTEAFF.

This clonotype turned up a few times. The rearrangement links TRBV7-3 to TRBJ2-3, with 7 bases aligning to TRBD1. Per the germline V gene, CDR1 is SGHTA and CDR2 is FQGTGA. This CDR3 contains 14 residues. V trimming: 4 bases; J trimming: 2 bases; junction bases outside the gene matches: 3. The CDR3 protein is CASSSGGYTDTQYF. The CDR3 DNA reads TGTGCCAGCAGCTCAGGGGGTTACACAGATACGCAGTATTTT.

This clonotype was counted ten times or more. The V gene is TRBV20-1, the J gene TRBJ2-7; TRBD2 aligns across 8 bases. V dropped 5 bases and J dropped 5; count of bases not matched to a gene: 5. The CDR3 is made up of 12 amino acids. Germline V CDR1 and CDR2: DFQATT, SNEGSKA (reference sequence). Written as DNA, the CDR3 is TGCAGTGCTGCCCGGACTAGCCACGAGCAGTACTTC. Translation: CSAARTSHEQYF.

This clonotype was picked up a small number of times. The chain combines TRBV7-9 with TRBJ2-3; no clear D. Germline V gene lookup returns CDR1 SEHNR and CDR2 FQNEAQ (reference sequence). The CDR3 is 15 residues long. Trimming shortened V by 5 bases and J by 2 bases, and 14 bases separated the two germline ends. CDR3 in DNA: TGTGCCAGCAGCCCGGTCGGTCCGAACACAGATACGCAGTATTTT. This codes for CASSPVGPNTDTQYF.

Only a few counts were recorded for this clonotype. The chain employs TRBV30 and TRBJ1-4; possibly TRBD1 for D (5 bases). This CDR3 contains 13 residues. V was cut by 1 base and J by 6 bases, with 9 bases left in between. The germline gives CDR1 GTSNPN, CDR2 SVGIG (reference sequence). CDR3 region: CAWSAEQDEKLFF. The CDR3 DNA is TGTGCCTGGAGTGCGGAACAGGATGAAAAACTGTTTTTT.

This clonotype was seen a few times. The chain joins TRBV5-5 to TRBJ2-2, with 7 bases lining up with TRBD2. Germline CDR1 and CDR2: SGHKS and YYEKEE (reference sequence). Losses at the gene ends were 1 base for V and 1 base for J; bases not matched to a gene: 4. The CDR3 is 16 amino acids. The CDR3 here is CASSLFGGGNTGELFF. The CDR3 DNA is TGTGCCAGCAGCTTGTTTGGCGGGGGGAACACCGGGGAGCTGTTTTTT.